The source of this T cell receptor beta chain is a study of blood T cell repertoires in COVID-19. About the study: There were acute and convalescent COVID-19 samples, and they came from the United States, Italy and Spain. Sample material is recorded as cDNA or gDNA derived from T cells, B-cell-depleted T cells, or PBMCs.

As originally analysed: Estimation of nucleated cell counts relied on the amplification of reference gene primers. Clones were sequenced by immunoSEQ multiplex PCR, and TCRdb holds only the in-frame ones, with some missing. V, J and clone size were drawn from that table, and D and trimming were deduced from the DNA. This sample has roughly 90,000 clones, with roughly 79% found just once. From germline, CDR1 is DFQATT and CDR2 SNEGSKA (reference sequence). The CDR3 loop spans 16 amino acids. Deletions cut 3 bases from V and 0 bases from J, with 12 bases between. The clonotype comes from a human donor in a cohort sampled during active COVID-19. Sequencing was performed on peripheral blood. V usage is TRBV20-1 and J usage is TRBJ1-6, with D possibly being TRBD1 (5 bases). CDR3 DNA: TGCAGTGCTAGTACTGGGGGGAGCTCCTATAATTCACCCCTCCACTTT. Amino acids: CSASTGGSSYNSPLHF.